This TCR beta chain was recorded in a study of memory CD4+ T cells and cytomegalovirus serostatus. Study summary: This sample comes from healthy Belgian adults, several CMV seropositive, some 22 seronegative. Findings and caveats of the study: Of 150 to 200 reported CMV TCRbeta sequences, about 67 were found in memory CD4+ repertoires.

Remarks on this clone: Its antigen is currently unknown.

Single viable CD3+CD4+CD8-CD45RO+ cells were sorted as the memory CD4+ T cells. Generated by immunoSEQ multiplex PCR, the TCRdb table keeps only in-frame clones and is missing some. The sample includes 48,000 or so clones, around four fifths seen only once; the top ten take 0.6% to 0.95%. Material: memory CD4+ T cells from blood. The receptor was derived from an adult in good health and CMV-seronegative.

CDR3 sequence (DNA): TGTGCCAGCAGACCCGGGACAGGGGGCCGGAAAGGTGAGACCCAGTACTTC. It codes for CASRPGTGGRKGETQYF. This sequence joins TRBV28 and TRBJ2-5; 12 bases agree with TRBD1. CDR3 length: 17 residues. CDR1 is MDHEN, CDR2 SYDVKM, per germline. The V segment lost 6 bases and the J segment 5 bases; nucleotides outside the gene matches: 13.